This passage covers 29 T cell receptor beta chains from one sample sequenced in a study of radiotherapy plus CTLA-4 blockade in lung cancer. This table comes from immunoSEQ multiplex PCR, and its TCRdb copy is limited to in-frame clones, with some not included. The sample shows 40,000 to 45,000 clones, around 77% of them seen only once. This material consisted of peripheral blood, taken from a patient treated with radiotherapy plus ipilimumab. The receptors were sampled from a human donor with non-small cell lung cancer whose response to radiotherapy plus ipilimumab could not be evaluated.

This chain joins TRBV7-9 and TRBJ1-5; 7 nucleotides match TRBD1. The V gene end was trimmed by 7 bases and the J gene end by 4 bases; junction bases not matched to a gene: 7. The CDR3 sequence is 14 residues long. Germline CDR1 reads SEHNR; CDR2 reads FQNEAQ (reference sequence). The CDR3, as DNA: TGTGCCAGCACCACGGACAGGATAAATCAGCCCCAGCATTTT. Amino acid sequence: CASTTDRINQPQHF.

The chain combines TRBV6-6 with TRBJ2-3, with TRBD1 as a possible D gene (5 bases). Germline lookup yields CDR1 MNHNY and CDR2 SVGAGI (reference sequence). V lost 8 bases, J lost 0 bases, and 15 bases lay in between. CDR3 length: 15 amino acids. DNA for the CDR3: TGTGCCAGCCATCACGACAGCTCTAGCACAGATACGCAGTATTTT. As protein: CASHHDSSSTDTQYF.

The chain joins TRBV7-8 to TRBJ2-1; 9 nucleotides align to TRBD2. V was pared by 5 bases and J by 6 bases, with 8 bases of the junction left unmatched. The CDR3 totals 15 residues. Germline V gene lookup returns CDR1 SGHVS and CDR2 FQNEAQ. Written as DNA, the CDR3 is TGTGCCAGCAGCCCAAGGACTAGCGACACCAATGAGCAGTTCTTC. Its translation: CASSPRTSDTNEQFF.

V usage is TRBV5-5 and J usage is TRBJ2-7; 8 bases map to TRBD2. The germline V gene has CDR1 SGHKS and CDR2 YYEKEE (reference sequence). CDR3 length equals 13 residues. J lost 5 bases, V lost 4 bases, and 5 bases had no gene match. CDR3: CASSPGTSNEQYF. CDR3 DNA sequence: TGTGCCAGCAGCCCTGGGACTAGTAACGAGCAGTACTTC.

The chain links TRBV30 to TRBJ2-2; 8 bases line up with TRBD2. The CDR3 runs to 16 residues. Germline-derived CDR1 and CDR2 are GTSNPN and SVGIG (reference sequence). V lost 3 bases to trimming and J lost 1 base; unmatched junction nucleotides: 7. CDR3 sequence (DNA): TGTGCCTGGAGACCAACTAGCGGAAGGAACACCGGGGAGCTGTTTTTT. It yields the protein CAWRPTSGRNTGELFF. Variable domain in full (rest from reference TRBV30 and TRBJ2-2): SQTIHQWPATLVQPVGSPLSLECTVEGTSNPNLYWYRQAAGRGLQLLFYSVGIGQISSEVPQNLSASRPQDRQFILSSKKLLLSDSGFYLCAWRPTSGRNTGELFFGEGSRLTVL.

The chain is built from TRBV28 and TRBJ2-2, with 7 nucleotides matching TRBD1. The V gene end was trimmed by 1 base and the J gene end by 7 bases; junction bases not matched to a gene: 3. This CDR3 is 14 amino acids long. CDR1 MDHEN and CDR2 SYDVKM come from the germline V gene. The CDR3 region is CASSLYRGGGELFF. CDR3 DNA sequence: TGTGCCAGCAGTTTATACAGGGGTGGCGGGGAGCTGTTTTTT.

The chain recombines TRBV4-1 with TRBJ2-7; D perhaps matches TRBD2 (5 bases). Trimming took 3 bases from V and 6 from J, leaving 24 bases between them. The CDR3 totals 17 residues. The V gene's germline CDR1 is MGHRA and CDR2 YSYEKL. CDR3 sequence: CASSHPSGLTTYVEQYF. The DNA for the CDR3 is TGCGCCAGCAGCCACCCAAGTGGACTGACAACTTACGTCGAGCAGTACTTC.

The rearrangement links TRBV5-8 to TRBJ2-7; 7 bases align to TRBD1. The germline gives CDR1 SGHTS, CDR2 YDEGEE. Unmatched junction bases numbered 7, after V lost 0 bases and J lost 1 base. CDR3 length: 16 amino acids. CDR3 nucleotides: TGTGCCAGCAGCTTGGAGGGGTCAGGGGGTTCCTACGAGCAGTACTTC. Amino acids: CASSLEGSGGSYEQYF.

This clone was detected only once. The chain recombines TRBV7-2 with TRBJ2-5; 7 nucleotides line up with TRBD2. The CDR3 extends over 14 amino acids. The germline V gene encodes CDR1 SGHTA and CDR2 FQGNSA. V was pared by 7 bases and J by 2 bases, with 7 bases of the junction left unmatched. Here the CDR3 reads CASTQAGRQETQYF. The CDR3 coding sequence is TGTGCCAGCACCCAAGCGGGGCGACAAGAGACCCAGTACTTC.

CDR3 amino acids: CASSRGGRWGPTNEKLFF. CDR3 nucleotide sequence: TGTGCCAGCAGCCGGGGAGGGCGATGGGGACCCACTAATGAAAAACTGTTTTTT. This chain uses TRBV28 with TRBJ1-4; tentative D call: TRBD1 (5 bases). Deletions cut 6 bases from V and 2 bases from J, with 22 bases between. There are 18 residues in the CDR3. In germline, CDR1 is MDHEN, CDR2 SYDVKM.

The gene calls are TRBV7-2 and TRBJ1-2; 7 nucleotides line up with TRBD1. J gave up 7 bases and V 5 bases, and 10 bases lay outside the gene matches. The CDR3 covers 14 residues. Germline assignment: CDR1 SGHTA and CDR2 FQGNSA. The CDR3 protein is CASSVDRATPGYTF. CDR3 in DNA: TGTGCCAGCAGCGTAGACAGGGCGACTCCTGGCTACACCTTC. The whole variable domain, remainder taken from reference TRBV7-2 and TRBJ1-2, is GAGVSQSPSNKVTEKGKDVELRCDPISGHTALYWYRQSLGQGLEFLIYFQGNSAPDKSGLPSDRFSAERTGGSVSTLTIQRTQQEDSAVYLCASSVDRATPGYTFGSGTRLTVV.

This rearrangement joins TRBV7-2 to TRBJ2-5, with D tentatively TRBD2 (6 bases). Trimming cost V 1 base and J 2 bases, with 11 bases left between them. CDR1 is SGHTA, CDR2 FQGNSA, per germline. This CDR3 has 15 amino acids. The CDR3 sequence is CASSLGSAGQETQYF. The CDR3 nucleotides read TGTGCCAGCAGCTTAGGATCGGCGGGACAAGAGACCCAGTACTTC.

This chain joins TRBV2 and TRBJ1-5, with D perhaps TRBD1 (5 bases). Germline loops: CDR1 SNHLY, CDR2 FYNNEI. CDR3 length equals 14 residues. V was pared by 7 bases and J by 7 bases, with 17 bases between. CDR3 protein: CASTREGRTQPQHF. In DNA, the CDR3 is TGTGCCAGCACCAGAGAGGGGAGGACCCAGCCCCAGCATTTT.

The chain recombines TRBV29-1 with TRBJ1-5; 9 nucleotides line up with TRBD1. The V gene's germline CDR1 is SQVTM and CDR2 ANQGSEA. The CDR3 has 14 amino acids. V lost 6 bases to trimming and J lost 0 bases; unmatched junction nucleotides: 3. The CDR3 protein is CSVGTGNSNQPQHF. The CDR3, as DNA: TGCAGCGTGGGGACAGGGAATAGCAATCAGCCCCAGCATTTT.

The genes are TRBV7-3 and TRBJ2-2, with 8 bases matching TRBD1. The CDR3 totals 16 residues. J was trimmed by 3 bases and V by 5 bases; bases with no gene match: 8. In germline, CDR1 is SGHTA, CDR2 FQGTGA. CDR3 region: CASSLQTGAYTGELFF. The DNA of the CDR3 is TGTGCCAGCAGCCTCCAGACAGGGGCTTACACCGGGGAGCTGTTTTTT.

The genes are TRBV7-2 and TRBJ2-1; 10 bases map to TRBD2. The CDR3 is 15 residues long. CDR1 and CDR2 (germline): SGHTA, FQGNSA. V shed 5 bases and J 5 bases; nucleotides not matched to a gene: 6. The CDR3 coding sequence is TGTGCCAGCAGCCCGCGGACTAGCGGAAACAATGAGCAGTTCTTC. Encoded protein: CASSPRTSGNNEQFF.

This clone was observed a handful of times. CDR3 sequence reads: CASTPGLGIGEQFF. CDR3 nucleotides: TGTGCCAGCACCCCGGGACTAGGTATAGGTGAGCAGTTCTTC. The J gene is TRBJ2-1, the V gene TRBV5-5; 8 bases line up with TRBD2. Germline V lookup: CDR1 SGHKS, CDR2 YYEKEE (reference sequence). J was trimmed by 9 bases and V by 6 bases; bases with no gene match: 11. The CDR3 totals 14 residues.

V is TRBV19 and J is TRBJ2-7, with 11 bases identical to TRBD2. CDR1 is LNHDA and CDR2 is SQIVND in the germline V gene (reference sequence). CDR3 length: 14 amino acids. Trimming cost V 2 bases and J 3 bases; bases outside gene matches: 0. The CDR3 region has the DNA TGTGCCAGTAGTATACTAGCGGGAGGCTACGAGCAGTACTTC. Protein product: CASSILAGGYEQYF.

The CDR3 DNA sequence: TGCGCCAGCAGCTTCTCACCGACAGGGGACTACCGAGCTTTCTTT. It yields the protein CASSFSPTGDYRAFF. The chain combines TRBV5-1 with TRBJ1-1, with 8 bases identical to TRBD1. V was pared by 2 bases and J by 10 bases, with 13 bases of the junction left unmatched. The CDR3 covers 15 residues. Germline CDR1 and CDR2: SGHRS and YFSETQ.

The J gene is TRBJ2-1, the V gene TRBV5-1; weak D call: TRBD2 (6 bases). Germline CDR1 and CDR2: SGHRS and YFSETQ. V shed 5 bases and J shed 8 bases, with 11 bases lying between them. The CDR3 totals 12 residues. This CDR3 is CASRRTSYEQFF. In nucleotides, the CDR3 is TGCGCCAGCAGACGTACTAGCTATGAGCAGTTCTTC.

CDR3 DNA: TGCGCCAGCAGCCAAGATCCGTCCGGGAGGGCCCTCCGAAACACCGGGGAGCTGTTTTTT. Amino acid sequence: CASSQDPSGRALRNTGELFF. The V and J genes are TRBV4-1 and TRBJ2-2; 8 bases fit TRBD2. In germline, CDR1 is MGHRA, CDR2 YSYEKL. The CDR3 spans 20 residues. The V gene end was trimmed by 0 bases and the J gene end by 2 bases; junction bases not matched to a gene: 14.

The rearrangement links TRBV7-3 to TRBJ1-3, with TRBD1 as a possible D gene (5 bases). Germline lookup yields CDR1 SGHTA and CDR2 FQGTGA. The CDR3 extends over 14 amino acids. V lost 5 bases and J 2 bases, leaving 10 bases between the germline ends. The CDR3 reads CASSAQGTGNTIYF. The CDR3 DNA reads TGTGCCAGCAGCGCGCAGGGTACTGGAAACACCATATATTTT.

This rearrangement joins TRBV28 to TRBJ2-6, with D possibly matching TRBD2 (5 bases). The V gene's germline CDR1 is MDHEN and CDR2 SYDVKM. CDR3 length: 18 residues. V was cut by 8 bases and J by 0 bases, with 20 bases left in between. The CDR3 DNA follows: TGTGCCAGCGCCCCCCCCAGCGGCAGCTACTCTGGGGCCAACGTCCTGACTTTC. It is translated as CASAPPSGSYSGANVLTF.

Only a few counts were recorded for this clone. The chain uses TRBV7-3 and TRBJ2-2; tentatively, D is TRBD1 (5 bases). The CDR3 contains 13 residues. The ends were cut back, 4 bases at V and 5 bases at J, with 8 bases in the middle. Per germline, CDR1 SGHTA and CDR2 FQGTGA. The CDR3 DNA is TGTGCCAGCAGCTACTCAGGGACCGGGGAGCTGTTTTTT. It specifies CASSYSGTGELFF.

The chain carries TRBV2 and TRBJ1-6; 7 nucleotides match TRBD1. The CDR3 length is 13 residues. J lost 8 bases, V lost 6 bases, and 4 bases had no gene match. CDR1 and CDR2 from the germline V gene are SNHLY and FYNNEI. CDR3 coding DNA: TGTGCCAGCAGGGACAGGAGGGATTCACCCCTCCACTTT. As protein: CASRDRRDSPLHF. Drawing the rest from reference TRBV2 and TRBJ1-6, the complete variable domain is EPEVTQTPSHQVTQMGQEVILRCVPISNHLYFYWYRQILGQKVEFLVSFYNNEISEKSEIFDDQFSVERPDGSNFTLKIRSTKLEDSAMYFCASRDRRDSPLHFGNGTRLTVT.

A word on this clone: One junction end does not reproduce the germline sequence, and a read error may be involved. V gene TRBV5-6 combines with J gene TRBJ1-2; no firm D call. This CDR3 has 17 amino acids. Germline CDR1 and CDR2: SGHDT and YYEEEE. This CDR3 reads CASSLALVVWLEGGFTF. CDR3 sequence (DNA): TGTGCCAGCAGCTTGGCCTTAGTGGTCTGGTTAGAAGGCGGCTTCACCTTC.

The chain combines TRBV6-5 with TRBJ1-6, with D perhaps matching TRBD1 (6 bases). Germline V gene lookup returns CDR1 MNHEY and CDR2 SVGAGI. The CDR3 spans 14 residues. The V end was cut by 3 bases, the J end by 8 bases, with 11 bases between. The DNA for the CDR3 is TGTGCCAGCAGTTATACCAGGGGTTATTCACCCCTCCACTTT. It is translated as CASSYTRGYSPLHF.

This sequence joins TRBV30 and TRBJ2-7; perhaps TRBD1 as D (6 bases). CDR1 and CDR2 from the germline V gene are GTSNPN and SVGIG (reference sequence). The CDR3 sequence is 16 residues long. Trimming removed 0 bases at V and 2 bases at J, with 17 bases between. CDR3 DNA: TGTGCCTGGAGTGTATATGGTGGACAGCGTGCCTACGAGCAGTACTTC. Amino acid sequence: CAWSVYGGQRAYEQYF.

The gene calls are TRBV5-1 and TRBJ2-7, with TRBD2 matching 8 bases. CDR3 length: 14 amino acids. In germline, CDR1 is SGHRS, CDR2 YFSETQ. The J segment lost 0 bases and the V segment lost 4 bases, leaving 3 bases of the junction unmatched. The CDR3 DNA sequence: TGCGCCAGCAGCCGTAGCGGGAACTCCTACGAGCAGTACTTC. It specifies CASSRSGNSYEQYF.